A selection of T cell receptor beta chains follows, all from one sample in a study of early T cells in non-severe SARS-CoV-2 infection. Each CDR3 protein is one row after TCRdb ran MiXCR on the 5' RACE reads. This sample has more than 45,000 distinct CDR3 sequences, with less than 9.5% found just once. The source material was whole blood. The receptors originated from an adult who was a healthcare worker with PCR-confirmed SARS-CoV-2 infection or an uninfected control (not recorded which). Both conserved end residues are part of each CDR3. D genes are given only for firm matches. Where a row states a size, it is once, few, many or the class of an expanded clone; other rows omit it.

j_call d_call cdr3_length clone_size v_call cdr3_aa cdr3_nt
TRBJ2-5 . 14 . TRBV7-9 CASSHERVVETQYF TGTGCCAGCAGCCACGAGCGGGTGGTGGAGACCCAGTACTTC
TRBJ2-7 . 12 many TRBV12-3/TRBV12-4 CASSLEPSEQYF TGTGCCAGCAGTTTGGAACCATCCGAGCAGTACTTC
TRBJ2-7 TRBD1 16 . TRBV18 CASSPRTGLVTYEQYF TGTGCCAGCTCACCCAGGACAGGTTTGGTGACCTACGAGCAGTACTTC
TRBJ2-6 TRBD2 17 . TRBV11-2 CASSLAGTSSGANVLTF TGTGCCAGCAGCTTAGCTGGGACTAGCTCTGGGGCCAACGTCCTGACTTTC
TRBJ2-7 TRBD2 14 many TRBV27 CASSFASGTYEQYF TGTGCCAGCAGTTTTGCTAGCGGAACCTACGAGCAGTACTTC
TRBJ2-1 TRBD1 15 . TRBV5-4 CASSFVGQGAWEQFF TGTGCCAGCAGCTTCGTCGGACAGGGGGCATGGGAGCAGTTCTTC
TRBJ2-1 . 16 . TRBV7-8 CASSPGTTSSYNEQFF TGTGCCAGCAGCCCTGGGACAACTAGCTCCTACAATGAGCAGTTCTTC
TRBJ2-5 TRBD1 17 many TRBV24-1 CATSGRGLGIGQETQYF TGTGCCACCAGTGGCAGGGGGCTCGGTATCGGTCAAGAGACCCAGTACTTC
TRBJ1-1 . 11 few TRBV15 CATSRNTEAFF TGTGCCACCAGTCGGAACACTGAAGCTTTCTTT
TRBJ2-7 TRBD2 16 few TRBV4-1 CASSRPSGKVIHEQYF TGCGCCAGCAGCCGCCCAAGCGGGAAAGTTATCCACGAGCAGTACTTC
TRBJ1-5 . 14 few TRBV19 CASSPTRVSQPQHF TGTGCCAGTAGTCCTACAAGGGTGAGTCAGCCCCAGCATTTT
TRBJ2-5 TRBD1 16 few TRBV4-1 CASSQADRGPQETQYF TGCGCCAGCAGCCAGGCGGACAGGGGGCCCCAAGAGACCCAGTACTTC
TRBJ2-7 TRBD2 16 few TRBV7-2 CASSLSRLAGGYEQYF TGTGCCAGCAGCTTAAGTCGGCTAGCGGGAGGGTACGAGCAGTACTTC
TRBJ2-3 . 13 few TRBV7-2 CASSTHIADTQYF TGTGCCAGCAGCACACACATTGCAGATACGCAGTATTTT
TRBJ1-2 . 12 few TRBV9 CASSRDVYGYTF TGTGCCAGCAGCCGGGACGTCTATGGCTACACCTTC
TRBJ2-1 TRBD2 16 many TRBV20-1 CSASLPGGRGLDEQFF TGCAGTGCTTCTCTTCCTGGCGGGAGAGGATTGGATGAGCAGTTCTTC
TRBJ1-5 . 15 many TRBV6-1 CASSEFGAVGQPQHF TGTGCCAGCAGTGAATTTGGGGCCGTGGGTCAGCCCCAGCATTTT
TRBJ1-6 . 16 many TRBV3-1 CASSQDSQLNNSPLHF TGTGCCAGCAGCCAAGACAGCCAGCTAAATAATTCACCCCTCCACTTT
TRBJ2-7 TRBD2 15 few TRBV27 CASSPPGLADYEQYF TGTGCCAGCAGTCCTCCGGGACTAGCCGACTACGAGCAGTACTTC
TRBJ2-4 . 15 . TRBV19 CASSFGDLAKNIQYF TGTGCCAGTAGTTTCGGGGACTTAGCCAAAAACATTCAGTACTTC
TRBJ1-4 TRBD1 14 few TRBV6-1 CASSEDRSNEKLFF TGTGCCAGCAGTGAGGACAGGTCCAATGAAAAACTGTTTTTT
TRBJ1-5 . 13 few TRBV7-9 CASSLFADQPQHF TGTGCCAGCAGCTTATTTGCGGATCAGCCCCAGCATTTT
TRBJ1-4 TRBD1 14 . TRBV20-1 CSARDRATNEKLFF TGCAGTGCTCGCGACAGGGCAACTAATGAAAAACTGTTTTTT
TRBJ2-3 . 12 many TRBV2 CASSVGADTQYF TGTGCCAGCAGCGTGGGGGCAGATACGCAGTATTTT
TRBJ1-1 . 15 many TRBV7-8 CASSPRTGQLTEAFF TGTGCCAGCAGCCCGAGGACGGGACAACTCACTGAAGCTTTCTTT
TRBJ2-5 . 18 many TRBV12-2 CASRLALPVGQGDETQYF TGTGCAAGTCGCTTAGCTCTCCCGGTCGGACAGGGGGACGAGACCCAGTACTTC
TRBJ2-7 . 15 . TRBV20-1 CSASPKGESGYEQYF TGCAGTGCTAGTCCAAAAGGGGAGTCTGGGTACGAGCAGTACTTC
TRBJ2-7 TRBD2 16 . TRBV5-4 CASSPGIAGRVHEQYF TGTGCCAGCAGCCCCGGGATAGCGGGAAGGGTCCACGAGCAGTACTTC
TRBJ2-1 TRBD2 15 . TRBV5-1 CASSLGTSGIVRQFF TGCGCCAGCAGCTTGGGAACTAGCGGGATAGTTCGGCAGTTCTTC
TRBJ2-1 . 14 few TRBV5-1 CASAPGASYNEQFF TGCGCCAGCGCACCGGGAGCCTCTTATAATGAGCAGTTCTTC
TRBJ2-5 TRBD1 14 few TRBV5-4 CASSQGTELETQYF TGTGCCAGCAGCCAAGGGACAGAATTGGAGACCCAGTACTTC
TRBJ2-7 . 14 many TRBV4-1 CASSQEGGDYEQYF TGCGCCAGCAGCCAAGAAGGGGGGGACTACGAGCAGTACTTC
TRBJ1-1 . 14 few TRBV21-1 CASTFQGRDTEAFF TGTGCCAGCACCTTCCAGGGGAGGGACACTGAAGCTTTCTTT
TRBJ2-7 . 14 few TRBV5-1 CASSVEGYLGEQYF TGCGCCAGCAGCGTTGAAGGGTACCTCGGCGAGCAGTACTTC
TRBJ2-7 . 13 few TRBV13 CASSLRDLREQYF TGTGCCAGCAGCTTAAGGGACTTGAGGGAGCAGTACTTC
TRBJ2-3 TRBD1 13 few TRBV29-1 CSSRQGQGDTQYF TGCAGCTCCCGACAGGGGCAAGGAGATACGCAGTATTTT
TRBJ2-4 TRBD2 16 many TRBV3-1 CASRPTAGMGKNIQYF TGTGCCAGCAGACCTACAGCGGGAATGGGCAAAAACATTCAGTACTTC
TRBJ2-3 TRBD1 13 many TRBV5-1 CASRTGGADTQYF TGCGCCAGCAGGACAGGGGGCGCGGATACGCAGTATTTT
TRBJ2-7 TRBD2 13 many TRBV20-1 CSAVTSGSYEQYF TGCAGTGCAGTGACTAGCGGGAGCTACGAGCAGTACTTC
TRBJ1-2 . 13 many TRBV12-3/TRBV12-4 CASSHRAHEGYTF TGTGCCAGCAGTCACCGGGCGCACGAGGGCTACACCTTC
TRBJ2-1 . 15 many TRBV24-1 CATSDRANAKGEQFF TGTGCCACCAGTGATAGAGCAAACGCAAAAGGGGAGCAGTTCTTC
TRBJ2-1 TRBD2 15 many TRBV20-1 CSASQASGSSNEQFF TGCAGTGCTAGCCAGGCTAGCGGGAGTTCGAATGAGCAGTTCTTC